In this sample, the clone carrying this T cell receptor (beta chain) turned up a few times. The antigen is undetermined. The V and J ends lost 3 bases and 8 bases, in that order; junction bases with no gene match: 5. CDR1 and CDR2 from the germline V gene are MNHEY and SMNVEV (reference sequence). The CDR3 runs 15 residues. The repertoire was sequenced with immunoSEQ multiplex PCR; TCRdb's copy has only in-frame clones and lacks some. The repertoire holds tens of thousands of clones, with 85% to 90% as singletons. This specimen belongs to a study of PD-L1 blockade in urothelial cancer. Overall study: T cells numbered a median of about 150,000 in the blood samples. Study observations and caveats: Lower than median blood TCR clonality before treatment predicted better survival.

Each patient presented with locally advanced or metastatic urothelial carcinoma. Pretreatment and on-treatment samples were taken, numbering 1 to 8 per patient. V is TRBV27 and J is TRBJ1-6, with 9 bases aligning to TRBD1. The source is a man in his forties or fifties with urothelial cancer. Material: PBMCs, obtained around atezolizumab (anti-PD-L1) treatment. CDR3 residues: CASSLATGGYSPLHF. The CDR3 region has the DNA TGTGCCAGCAGTTTGGCGACAGGGGGTTATTCACCCCTCCACTTT.